This T cell receptor beta chain was retrieved from a study of human T cells and chemical hapten exposure. The wider study: Cases of alopecia areata, totalis or universalis occurred in a predominantly female patient group.

The germline V gene encodes CDR1 SEHNR and CDR2 FQNEAQ (reference sequence). V shed 2 bases and J shed 2 bases, with 6 bases lying between them. The CDR3 contains 14 residues. MiXCR, run by TCRdb on the RACE reads, gives a single entry per CDR3 protein. The table records about 120,000 distinct CDR3 sequences, roughly 14% of them present only once. Time point here: pre-sensitization, week 0. Specified treatment: therapeutic diphenylcyclopropenone sensitization with weekly scalp DPC. Donation of samples came from alopecia patients who were 18 to 70 years old and suitable for DPC. The sample holds a few counts of this clonotype.

The chain couples TRBV7-9 to TRBJ2-2; no reliable D call. The receptor was isolated from a woman under 30 with alopecia areata. Some clones in this sample may be carry-over from other donors' samples. Here the sequenced sample was whole blood, taken in connection with sensitization to the hapten diphenylcyclopropenone (DPC). In DNA, the CDR3 is TGTGCCAGCAGCTTAACCTCAAACACCGGGGAGCTGTTTTTT. Encoded protein: CASSLTSNTGELFF. The entire variable domain, with the rest obtained from reference TRBV7-9 and TRBJ2-2, is as follows: DTGVSQNPRHKITKRGQNVTFRCDPISEHNRLYWYRQTLGQGPEFLTYFQNEAQLEKSRLLSDRFSAERPKGSFSTLEIQRTEQGDSAMYLCASSLTSNTGELFFGEGSRLTVL.